The sequence of this TCR beta chain was determined in a study of blood T cell repertoires in COVID-19. In the study overall: The United States, Italy and Spain supplied acute and convalescent COVID-19 samples.

Germline V gene data show CDR1 as SGHRS and CDR2 as YFSETQ. The V end was cut by 4 bases, the J end by 4 bases, with 11 bases between. The CDR3 is 13 amino acids. TCRdb's copy holds only in-frame clones and misses some; the assay was immunoSEQ multiplex PCR. The sample has around 270,000 clones; roughly 84% are singletons. Turning to this clone: Other DNA sequences of this sample code for an identical CDR3.

The sequencing input was peripheral blood. The chain is built from TRBV5-1 and TRBJ1-1; D call uncertain. The clonotype originates from a human donor with COVID-19, enrolled during active disease. The donor label of this sample is uncertain. The CDR3 protein is CASSLTASTEAFF. The CDR3 DNA reads TGCGCCAGCAGCCTGACTGCGTCCACTGAAGCTTTCTTT.